These T cell receptor beta chains were read from a single sample in a study of cytomegalovirus exposure and HLA in healthy donors. Only in-frame clones appear in the TCRdb table, and some are missing; sequencing was by immunoSEQ multiplex PCR. The table records around 120,000 clones, 15% of them present only once. The sequenced material came from PBMCs. These TCRs come from a young woman in good health and CMV-seronegative. CDR3s include the opening cysteine and the closing phenylalanine or tryptophan. The order of the fields is V gene, J gene, CDR3 protein.

>TRBV30|TRBJ2-5
CAWSVFSGSTETQYF
>TRBV30|TRBJ1-5
CAWNHREGQPQHF
>TRBV10-2|TRBJ2-7
CASSGLAGGAYEQYF
>TRBV4-3|TRBJ2-7
CASSQMARASYEQYF
>TRBV7-6|TRBJ2-3
CASSLGRQFTDTQYF
>TRBV11-2|TRBJ2-1
CASRFRGDRYNEQFF
>TRBV5-1|TRBJ1-5
CASSLRGAPNQPQHF
>TRBV7-2|TRBJ2-7
CASSLGSAVGGQYF
>TRBV6-5|TRBJ1-1
CASSTGSYTEAFF
>TRBV10-3|TRBJ1-5
CAISPQGADQPQHF
>TRBV25-1|TRBJ1-6
CASRGSGEESPLHF
>TRBV15|TRBJ2-3
CATSRVTGLEGSDTQYF
>TRBV18|TRBJ2-1
CASSPRLSLENEQFF
>TRBV18|TRBJ1-5
CASSTGQGGNQPQHF
>TRBV28|TRBJ1-2
CASSLLVTGSYGYTF
>TRBV7-2|TRBJ2-2
CASSQRAGSFWTGELFF
>TRBV4-3|TRBJ2-2
CASSQRPWSTGELFF
>TRBV6-5|TRBJ2-7
CARRGHGEQYF
>TRBV4-1|TRBJ2-1
CASRSGGGGNEQFF
>TRBV7-2|TRBJ2-1
CASSPYTSIPFF
>TRBV2|TRBJ2-5
CANGQGASGRETQYF
>TRBV7-6|TRBJ2-1
CASSLIASPGGEQFF
>TRBV4-1|TRBJ2-3
CASSPGLAGGGDTQYF
>TRBV4-1|TRBJ2-3
CASSQQLTSGGPRTDTQYF
>TRBV19|TRBJ2-3
CASSSADSPFLGNTQYF
>TRBV9|TRBJ1-1
CASSVALANTEAFF
>TRBV5-1|TRBJ2-5
CASSLNQGQETQYF
>TRBV27|TRBJ1-1
CASSFGSGRLNTEAFF
>TRBV28|TRBJ2-7
CASGVGGGVSYEQYF
>TRBV4-1|TRBJ2-7
CASSYPGQTAYEQYF